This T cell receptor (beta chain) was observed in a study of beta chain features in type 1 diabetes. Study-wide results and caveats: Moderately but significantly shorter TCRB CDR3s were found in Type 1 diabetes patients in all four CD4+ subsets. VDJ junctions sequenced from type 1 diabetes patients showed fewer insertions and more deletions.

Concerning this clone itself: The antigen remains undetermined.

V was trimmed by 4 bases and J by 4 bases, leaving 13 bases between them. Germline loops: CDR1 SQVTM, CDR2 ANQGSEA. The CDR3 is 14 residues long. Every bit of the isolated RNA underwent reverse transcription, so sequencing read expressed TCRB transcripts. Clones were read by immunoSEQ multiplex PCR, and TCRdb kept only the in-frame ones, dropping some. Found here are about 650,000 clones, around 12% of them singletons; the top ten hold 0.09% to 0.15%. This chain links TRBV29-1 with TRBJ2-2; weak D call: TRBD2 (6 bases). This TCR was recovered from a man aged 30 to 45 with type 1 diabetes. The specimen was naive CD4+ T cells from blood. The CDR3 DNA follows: TGCAGCGTTGGGAGGGCTGGGAGCACCGGGGAGCTGTTTTTT. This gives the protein CSVGRAGSTGELFF.